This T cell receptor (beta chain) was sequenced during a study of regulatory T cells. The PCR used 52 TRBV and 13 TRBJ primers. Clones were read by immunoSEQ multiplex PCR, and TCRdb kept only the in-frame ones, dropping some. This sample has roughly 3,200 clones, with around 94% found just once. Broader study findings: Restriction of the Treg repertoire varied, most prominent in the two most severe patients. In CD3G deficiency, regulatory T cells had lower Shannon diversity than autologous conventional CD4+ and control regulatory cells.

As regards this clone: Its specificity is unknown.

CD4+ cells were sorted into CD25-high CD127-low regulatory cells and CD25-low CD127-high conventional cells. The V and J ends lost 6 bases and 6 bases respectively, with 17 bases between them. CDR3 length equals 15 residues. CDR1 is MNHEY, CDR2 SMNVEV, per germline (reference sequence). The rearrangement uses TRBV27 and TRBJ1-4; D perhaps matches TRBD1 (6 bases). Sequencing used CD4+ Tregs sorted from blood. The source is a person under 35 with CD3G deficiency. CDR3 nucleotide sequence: TGTGCCAGCAGGCCCCTGGGCAGGGGTGATGAAAAACTGTTTTTT. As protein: CASRPLGRGDEKLFF.